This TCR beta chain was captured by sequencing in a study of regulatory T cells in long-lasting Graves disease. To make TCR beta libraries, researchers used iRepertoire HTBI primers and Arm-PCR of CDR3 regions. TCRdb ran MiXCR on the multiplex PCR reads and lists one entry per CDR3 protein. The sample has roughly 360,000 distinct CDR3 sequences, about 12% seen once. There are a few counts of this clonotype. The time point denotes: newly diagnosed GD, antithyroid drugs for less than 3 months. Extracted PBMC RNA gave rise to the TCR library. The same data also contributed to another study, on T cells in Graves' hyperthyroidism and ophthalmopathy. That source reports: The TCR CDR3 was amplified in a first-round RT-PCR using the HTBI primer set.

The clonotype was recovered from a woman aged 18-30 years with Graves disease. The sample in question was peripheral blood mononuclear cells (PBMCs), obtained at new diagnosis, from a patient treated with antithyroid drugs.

The CDR3: CAIRDSNYNEQFF. The DNA for the CDR3 is TGTGCCATCCGGGACAGCAACTACAATGAGCAGTTCTTC. V is TRBV10-3 and J is TRBJ2-1; TRBD1 aligns across 7 bases. Germline values: CDR1 ENHRY, CDR2 SYGVKD. V dropped 8 bases and J dropped 3; count of bases not matched to a gene: 4. The CDR3 has 13 residues.